These 23 T cell receptor beta chains share one sample of origin, sequenced in a study of early T cells in non-severe SARS-CoV-2 infection (dated by TCRdb to the early 2020s). Library creation used 5' RACE. Sequencing used a NextSeq 500. The public sequencing data were trimmed at Q25 with fastp and processed into clonotypes with MiXCR by TCRdb, which kept only in-frame beta chains. Rows with one shared CDR3 protein collapse into an entry with the most common genes and DNA. The sample table shows tens of thousands of distinct CDR3 sequences, and 5% are seen once. The leading ten clones occupy about 3.9% of the sample. The sample taken for sequencing was whole blood. The receptor source for this set is an adult who was a healthcare worker with PCR-confirmed SARS-CoV-2 infection or an uninfected control (not recorded which).

This clonotype is medium-sized. V usage is TRBV7-2 and J usage is TRBJ2-3; TRBD2 matches 7 bases. The CDR3 is 17 amino acids. J gave up 0 bases and V 3 bases, and 9 bases lay outside the gene matches. Germline V gene data show CDR1 as SGHTA and CDR2 as FQGNSA. In DNA form, the CDR3 reads TGTGCCAGCAGCTTCAGGCGCGGGGGAGTTAGCACAGATACGCAGTATTTT. Translation gives CASSFRRGGVSTDTQYF.

This clonotype has a count of ten or more. The chain couples TRBV7-9 to TRBJ1-2; 8 bases are shared with TRBD1. V gave up 0 bases and J gave up 7 bases; unmatched junction bases: 4. The CDR3 consists of 14 residues. The germline CDR1 and CDR2 sequences are SEHNR and FQNEAQ (reference sequence). This CDR3 reads CASSLATDRAGYTF. CDR3 DNA: TGTGCCAGCAGCTTAGCCACGGACAGGGCTGGCTACACCTTC.

This clonotype occurred many times. The chain combines TRBV7-6 with TRBJ1-1; 7 nucleotides match TRBD1. The CDR3 has 12 amino acids. In germline, CDR1 is SGHVS, CDR2 FNYEAQ. Unmatched junction bases numbered 1, after V lost 4 bases and J lost 5 bases. In DNA, the CDR3 is TGTGCCAGCAGCTCAGGGGGAACTGAAGCTTTCTTT. This codes for CASSSGGTEAFF.

In this sample, this clonotype turned up a few times. The V and J genes are TRBV7-6 and TRBJ2-1; D is unresolved. Germline values: CDR1 SGHVS, CDR2 FNYEAQ. This CDR3 contains 15 residues. V lost 4 bases and J lost 0, with 10 bases in between. Written as DNA, the CDR3 is TGTGCCAGCAGCTCCTCCCCCTCCTCCTACAATGAGCAGTTCTTC. This codes for CASSSSPSSYNEQFF.

This clonotype was seen ten or more times. CDR3 DNA sequence: TGTGCCAGCGGGACAGGGGGCGCGTACGAGCAGTACTTC. It codes for CASGTGGAYEQYF. V and J are TRBV6-6 and TRBJ2-7; 12 bases are shared with TRBD1. Germline V gives CDR1 MNHNY, CDR2 SVGAGI (reference sequence). The CDR3 contains 13 residues. Trimming at V came to 8 bases and at J to 4 bases, leaving 3 bases not matched to a gene.

CDR3 protein: CSVEALNTEAFF. CDR3 DNA: TGCAGCGTTGAGGCACTCAACACTGAAGCTTTCTTT. The V gene is TRBV29-1, the J gene TRBJ1-1; D ambiguous. The CDR3 has 12 amino acids. Per the germline V gene, CDR1 is SQVTM and CDR2 is ANQGSEA. V shed 3 bases and J shed 2 bases, with 7 bases lying between them.

This clonotype was seen ten or more times. The V call is TRBV27, the J call TRBJ2-6; D call uncertain. Germline V gene sequence: CDR1 MNHEY, CDR2 SMNVEV (reference sequence). CDR3 length equals 16 residues. Trimming took 5 bases from V and 4 from J, leaving 15 bases between them. The DNA of the CDR3 is TGTGCCAGCAGTCTCCAAGACACCGCCGGGGCCAACGTCCTGACTTTC. Translated, it gives CASSLQDTAGANVLTF.

This clonotype occurred once. The chain is built from TRBV29-1 and TRBJ2-7; D may be TRBD1 (5 bases). The germline CDR1 and CDR2 sequences are SQVTM and ANQGSEA. The length of the CDR3 is 14 residues. Trimming removed 6 bases from V and 0 bases from J, with 15 bases in between. The CDR3 loop is CSVALRVGSYEQYF. The CDR3, as DNA: TGCAGCGTGGCACTCAGGGTAGGCTCCTACGAGCAGTACTTC.

This clonotype was counted ten times or more. The V and J genes are TRBV7-9 and TRBJ2-1; TRBD1 matches 8 bases. Germline CDR1 reads SEHNR; CDR2 reads FQNEAQ (reference sequence). The CDR3 covers 14 residues. V dropped 4 bases and J dropped 6; count of bases not matched to a gene: 5. The CDR3: CASSWEDRVNEQFF. DNA for the CDR3: TGTGCCAGCAGCTGGGAGGACAGGGTCAATGAGCAGTTCTTC.

This clonotype appeared many times. J is TRBJ2-3 and V is TRBV6-5, with D hard to call. This CDR3 is built from 16 residues. Trimming left V 2 bases short and J 0 bases short, with 12 bases between. CDR1 is MNHEY, CDR2 SVGAGI, per germline. The CDR3 DNA is TGTGCCAGCAGTTACGAGGCAGTCTCTAGCACAGATACGCAGTATTTT. Translated, it gives CASSYEAVSSTDTQYF.

This clonotype was observed at least ten times. The chain combines TRBV19 with TRBJ1-4; D ambiguous. The V gene's germline CDR1 is LNHDA and CDR2 SQIVND (reference sequence). This CDR3 is built from 14 residues. V was pared by 5 bases and J by 0 bases, with 7 bases between. CDR3 coding DNA: TGTGCCAGTAGTCCCGGTGCAACTAATGAAAAACTGTTTTTT. It translates to CASSPGATNEKLFF.

By its share, this clonotype is medium-sized. The chain employs TRBV18 and TRBJ2-7; 11 bases agree with TRBD2. The trim removed 6 bases at V and 2 bases at J, leaving 6 bases unmatched. CDR1 and CDR2 (germline): KGHSH, LQKENI. The CDR3 runs 15 residues. In nucleotides, the CDR3 is TGTGCCAGCTCGAGGGGACTAGCGGAAACCTACGAGCAGTACTTC. This codes for CASSRGLAETYEQYF.

This clonotype was observed at least ten times. The chain employs TRBV10-1 and TRBJ2-2; perhaps TRBD2 as D (5 bases). The CDR3 has 14 amino acids. The germline gives CDR1 WNHNN, CDR2 SYGVQD (reference sequence). V shed 8 bases and J shed 5 bases, with 15 bases lying between them. In nucleotides, the CDR3 is TGCGCCAGCCGTCGAGGGAGACTAACCGGGGAGCTGTTTTTT. It yields the protein CASRRGRLTGELFF.

Relative to its sample, this clonotype is medium-sized (0.01 to 0.1%). The chain is built from TRBV12-3 or TRBV12-4 and TRBJ2-3; 7 bases align to TRBD1. This CDR3 has 17 amino acids. The junction had 13 bases not matched to a gene; V was cut back by 5 bases and J by 2 bases. The CDR3, as DNA: TGTGCCAGCAGTCCCTCGACCGGACAGGAGCCCACAGATACGCAGTATTTT. Translating gives CASSPSTGQEPTDTQYF.

This clonotype was seen ten or more times. The rearrangement joins TRBV13 to TRBJ1-1; D uncertain. This CDR3 spans 14 amino acids. V shed 6 bases and J shed 1 base, with 12 bases lying between them. Looked up from germline, CDR1 is PRHDT and CDR2 is FYEKMQ (reference sequence). The CDR3 DNA reads as TGTGCCAGCAGTCCGGACCGCACGAACACTGAAGCTTTCTTT. It encodes CASSPDRTNTEAFF.

This clonotype was detected many times. This chain joins TRBV27 and TRBJ2-7; D is ambiguous. Germline V gives CDR1 MNHEY, CDR2 SMNVEV (reference sequence). The CDR3 covers 14 residues. V was trimmed by 2 bases and J by 0 bases, leaving 8 bases between them. This CDR3 is CASSLRHGSYEQYF. The DNA of the CDR3 is TGTGCCAGCAGTTTACGGCACGGCTCCTACGAGCAGTACTTC.

This clonotype was counted ten times or more. The chain combines TRBV4-2 with TRBJ1-4; tentatively, D is TRBD1 (5 bases). CDR3 size: 14 residues. Germline V gives CDR1 LGHNA, CDR2 YNFKEQ. V gave up 4 bases and J gave up 7 bases, with 13 bases separating them. In DNA form, the CDR3 reads TGTGCCAGCAGCCTGCCACAGGAAACTGAAAAACTGTTTTTT. It is translated as CASSLPQETEKLFF.

This clonotype was seen ten or more times. This chain links TRBV9 with TRBJ1-4; D perhaps matches TRBD1 (5 bases). Trimming stripped 3 bases from V and 5 bases from J, with 11 bases between. The germline V gene has CDR1 SGDLS and CDR2 YYNGEE. The CDR3 extends over 14 amino acids. As DNA, the CDR3 is TGTGCCAGCAGCGCAGGGAGTTCCAATGAAAAACTGTTTTTT. This gives the protein CASSAGSSNEKLFF.

This clonotype has at least ten counts. This sequence joins TRBV12-5 and TRBJ2-7, with D possibly matching TRBD2 (5 bases). V was cut by 10 bases and J by 0 bases, with 10 bases left in between. Germline lookup yields CDR1 LGHNT and CDR2 FRNRAP. This CDR3 has 12 amino acids. The chain's CDR3 is CANSGDSYEQYF. The CDR3 DNA reads TGTGCTAACTCCGGGGACTCCTACGAGCAGTACTTC. The full variable domain, completed using reference TRBV12-5 and TRBJ2-7, is DARVTQTPRHKVTEMGQEVTMRCQPILGHNTVFWYRQTMMQGLELLAYFRNRAPLDDSGMPKDRFSAEMPDATLATLKIQPSEPRDSAVYFCANSGDSYEQYFGPGTRLTVT.

Many counts were recorded for this clonotype. The gene calls are TRBV7-9 and TRBJ2-7, with D possibly TRBD1 on 6 matching bases. Trimming stripped 4 bases from V and 0 bases from J, with 13 bases between. CDR1 is SEHNR and CDR2 is FQNEAQ in the germline V gene (reference sequence). The CDR3 is 15 amino acids. The CDR3 is CASSSWTAISYEQYF. CDR3 sequence (DNA): TGTGCCAGCAGCTCATGGACAGCGATCTCCTACGAGCAGTACTTC.

This clonotype showed up many times. The chain has TRBV6-5 and TRBJ2-3; 8 bases are shared with TRBD1. The germline CDR1 and CDR2 sequences are MNHEY and SVGAGI. CDR3 length: 17 residues. With 2 bases clipped from V and 2 bases from J, the junction kept 9 bases outside the gene matches. DNA for the CDR3: TGTGCCAGCAGTTACGACCGGGACAGGCACCCCACAGATACGCAGTATTTT. Protein: CASSYDRDRHPTDTQYF.

Ten or more counts support this clonotype. CDR3 amino acids: CASSWSRQETQYF. For the CDR3, the DNA is TGTGCCAGCAGCTGGTCCAGGCAAGAGACCCAGTACTTC. This sequence joins TRBV5-6 and TRBJ2-5; no clear D gene. Germline CDR1 reads SGHDT; CDR2 reads YYEEEE. Deletions cut 3 bases from V and 2 bases from J, with 8 bases between. CDR3 length: 13 amino acids.

This chain connects TRBV7-9 to TRBJ2-3; 10 bases line up with TRBD2. Germline values: CDR1 SEHNR, CDR2 FQNEAQ (reference sequence). This CDR3 has 17 residues. V lost 7 bases and J lost 0; bases outside the gene matches: 10. CDR3 coding DNA: TGTGCCAGCACCGACCCCTTTAGCGGGGGGAGCACAGATACGCAGTATTTT. Translation: CASTDPFSGGSTDTQYF.